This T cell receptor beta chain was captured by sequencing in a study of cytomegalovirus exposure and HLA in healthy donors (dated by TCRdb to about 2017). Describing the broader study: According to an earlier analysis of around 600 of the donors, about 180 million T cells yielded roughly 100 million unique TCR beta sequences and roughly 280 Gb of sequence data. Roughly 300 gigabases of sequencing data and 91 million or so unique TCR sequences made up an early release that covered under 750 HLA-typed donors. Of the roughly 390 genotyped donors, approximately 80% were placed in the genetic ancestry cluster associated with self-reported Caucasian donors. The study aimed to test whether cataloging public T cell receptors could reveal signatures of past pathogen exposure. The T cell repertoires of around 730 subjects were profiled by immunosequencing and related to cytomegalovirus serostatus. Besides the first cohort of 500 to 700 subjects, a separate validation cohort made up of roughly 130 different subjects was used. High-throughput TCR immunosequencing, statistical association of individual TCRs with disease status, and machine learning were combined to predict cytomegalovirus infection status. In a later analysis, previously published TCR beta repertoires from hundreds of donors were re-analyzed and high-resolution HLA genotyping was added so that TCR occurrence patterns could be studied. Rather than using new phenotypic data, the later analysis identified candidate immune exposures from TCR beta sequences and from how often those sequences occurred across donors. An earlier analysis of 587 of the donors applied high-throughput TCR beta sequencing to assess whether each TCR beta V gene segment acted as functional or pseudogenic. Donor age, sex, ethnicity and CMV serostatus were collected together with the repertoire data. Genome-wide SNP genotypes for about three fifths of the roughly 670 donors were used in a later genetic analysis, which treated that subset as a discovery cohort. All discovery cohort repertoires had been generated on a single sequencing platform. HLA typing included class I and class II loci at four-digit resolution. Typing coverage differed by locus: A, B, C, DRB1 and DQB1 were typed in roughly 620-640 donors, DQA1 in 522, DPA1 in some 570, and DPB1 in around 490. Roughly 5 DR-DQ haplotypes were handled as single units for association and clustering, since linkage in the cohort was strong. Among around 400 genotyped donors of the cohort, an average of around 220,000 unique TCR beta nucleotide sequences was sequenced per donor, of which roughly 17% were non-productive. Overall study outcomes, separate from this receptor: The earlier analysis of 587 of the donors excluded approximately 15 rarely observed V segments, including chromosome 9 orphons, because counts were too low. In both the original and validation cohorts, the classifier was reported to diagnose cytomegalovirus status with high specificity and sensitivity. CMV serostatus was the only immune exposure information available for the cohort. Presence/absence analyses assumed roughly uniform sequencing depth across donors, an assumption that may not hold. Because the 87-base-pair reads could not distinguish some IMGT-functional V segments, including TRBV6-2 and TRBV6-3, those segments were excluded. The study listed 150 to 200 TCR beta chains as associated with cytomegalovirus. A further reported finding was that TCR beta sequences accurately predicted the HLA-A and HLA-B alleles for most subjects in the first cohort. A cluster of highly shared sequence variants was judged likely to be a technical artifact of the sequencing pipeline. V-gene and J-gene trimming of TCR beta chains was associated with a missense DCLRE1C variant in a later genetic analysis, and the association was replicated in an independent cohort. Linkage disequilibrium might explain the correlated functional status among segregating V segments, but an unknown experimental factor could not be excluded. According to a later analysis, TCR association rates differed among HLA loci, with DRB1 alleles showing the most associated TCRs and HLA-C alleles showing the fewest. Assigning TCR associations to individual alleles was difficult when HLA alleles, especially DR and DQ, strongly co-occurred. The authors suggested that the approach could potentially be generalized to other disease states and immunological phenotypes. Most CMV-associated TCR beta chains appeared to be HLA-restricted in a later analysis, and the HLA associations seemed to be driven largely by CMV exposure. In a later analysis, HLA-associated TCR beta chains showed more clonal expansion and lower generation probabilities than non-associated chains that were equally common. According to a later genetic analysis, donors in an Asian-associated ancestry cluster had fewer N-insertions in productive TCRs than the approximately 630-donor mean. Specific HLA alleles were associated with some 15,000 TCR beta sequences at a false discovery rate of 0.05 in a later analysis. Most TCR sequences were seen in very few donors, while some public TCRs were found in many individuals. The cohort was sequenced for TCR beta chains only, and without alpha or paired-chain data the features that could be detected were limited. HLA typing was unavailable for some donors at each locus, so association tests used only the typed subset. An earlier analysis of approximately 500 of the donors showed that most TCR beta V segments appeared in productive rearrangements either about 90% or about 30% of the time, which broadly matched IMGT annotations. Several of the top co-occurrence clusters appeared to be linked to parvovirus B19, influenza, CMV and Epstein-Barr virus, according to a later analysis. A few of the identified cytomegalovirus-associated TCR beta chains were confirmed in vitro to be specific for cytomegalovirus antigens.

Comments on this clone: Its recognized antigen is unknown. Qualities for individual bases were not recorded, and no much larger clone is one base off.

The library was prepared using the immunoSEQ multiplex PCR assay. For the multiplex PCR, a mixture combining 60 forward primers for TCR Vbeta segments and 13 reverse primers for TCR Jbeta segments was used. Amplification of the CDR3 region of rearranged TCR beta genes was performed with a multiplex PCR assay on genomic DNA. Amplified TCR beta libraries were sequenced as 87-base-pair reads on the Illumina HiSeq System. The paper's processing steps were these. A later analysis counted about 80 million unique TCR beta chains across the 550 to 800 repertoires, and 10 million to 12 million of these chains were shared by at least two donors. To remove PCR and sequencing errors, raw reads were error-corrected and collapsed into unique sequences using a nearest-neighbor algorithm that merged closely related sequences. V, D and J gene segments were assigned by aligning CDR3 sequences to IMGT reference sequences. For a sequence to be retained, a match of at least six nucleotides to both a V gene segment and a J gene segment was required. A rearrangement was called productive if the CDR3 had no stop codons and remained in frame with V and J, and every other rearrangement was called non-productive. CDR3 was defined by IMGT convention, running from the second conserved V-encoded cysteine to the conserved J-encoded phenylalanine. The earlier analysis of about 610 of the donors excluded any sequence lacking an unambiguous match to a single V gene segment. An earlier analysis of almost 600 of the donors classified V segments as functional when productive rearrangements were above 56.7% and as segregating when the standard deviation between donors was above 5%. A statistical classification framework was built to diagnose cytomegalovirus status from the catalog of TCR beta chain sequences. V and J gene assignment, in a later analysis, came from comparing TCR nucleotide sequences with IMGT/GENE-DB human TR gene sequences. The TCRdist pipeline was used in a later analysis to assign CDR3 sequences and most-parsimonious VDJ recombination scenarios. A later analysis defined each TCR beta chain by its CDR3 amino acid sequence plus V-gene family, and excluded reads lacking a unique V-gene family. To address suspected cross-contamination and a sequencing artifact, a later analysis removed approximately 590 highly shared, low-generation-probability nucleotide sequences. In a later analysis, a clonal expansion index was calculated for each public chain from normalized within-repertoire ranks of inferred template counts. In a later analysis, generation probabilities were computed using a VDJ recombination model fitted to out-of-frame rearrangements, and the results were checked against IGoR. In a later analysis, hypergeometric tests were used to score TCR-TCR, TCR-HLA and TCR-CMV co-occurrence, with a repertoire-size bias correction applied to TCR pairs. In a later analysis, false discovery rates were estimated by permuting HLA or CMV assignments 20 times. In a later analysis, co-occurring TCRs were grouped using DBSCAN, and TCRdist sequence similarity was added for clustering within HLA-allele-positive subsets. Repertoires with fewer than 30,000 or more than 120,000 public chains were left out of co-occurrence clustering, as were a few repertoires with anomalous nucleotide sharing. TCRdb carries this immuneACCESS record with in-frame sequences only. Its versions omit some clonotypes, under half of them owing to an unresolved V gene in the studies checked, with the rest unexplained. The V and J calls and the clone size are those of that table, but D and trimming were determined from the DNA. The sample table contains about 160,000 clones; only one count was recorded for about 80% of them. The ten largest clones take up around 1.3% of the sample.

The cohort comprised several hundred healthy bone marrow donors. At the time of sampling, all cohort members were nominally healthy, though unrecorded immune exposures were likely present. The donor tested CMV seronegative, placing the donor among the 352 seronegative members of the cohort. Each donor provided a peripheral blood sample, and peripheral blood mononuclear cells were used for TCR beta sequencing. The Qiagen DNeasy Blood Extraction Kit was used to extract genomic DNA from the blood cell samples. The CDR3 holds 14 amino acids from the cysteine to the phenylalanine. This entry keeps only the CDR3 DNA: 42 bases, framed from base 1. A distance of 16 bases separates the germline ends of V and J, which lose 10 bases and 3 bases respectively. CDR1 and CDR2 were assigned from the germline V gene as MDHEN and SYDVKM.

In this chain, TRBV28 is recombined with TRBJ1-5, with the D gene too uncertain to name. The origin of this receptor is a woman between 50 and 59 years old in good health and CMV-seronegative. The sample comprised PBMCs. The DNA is TGTGCCACTCGAGGGATGGGAAACAATCAGCCCCAGCATTTT. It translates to CATRGMGNNQPQHF.